This is a list of T cell receptor beta chains from one sample in a study of CD8 T cells in Susac syndrome. Each CDR3 protein gets one entry after TCRdb re-called the immunoSEQ multiplex PCR reads with MiXCR. The sample records some 200,000 distinct CDR3 sequences, around 93% being singletons. The sample was CD8+ T cells from PBMCs. Receptor source: a human donor with Susac syndrome. CDR3s include the opening cysteine and the closing phenylalanine or tryptophan. Each record gives: J gene, CDR3 length, V gene, D gene, clone size, CDR3 protein, CDR3 DNA. The D gene is left open where the match is weak. Clone size, where shown, is once, few, many, or a class for clones that have expanded.

j_call: TRBJ2-1; cdr3_length: 12; v_call: TRBV20-1; d_call: -; clone_size: -; cdr3_aa: CSAKIDYNEQFF; cdr3_nt: TGCAGTGCTAAGATTGACTACAATGAGCAGTTCTTC
j_call: TRBJ1-1; cdr3_length: 17; v_call: TRBV7-9; d_call: TRBD1; clone_size: -; cdr3_aa: CASSLATGTGLNTEAFF; cdr3_nt: TGTGCCAGCAGCTTAGCGACAGGGACTGGGTTGAACACTGAAGCTTTCTTT
j_call: TRBJ2-3; cdr3_length: 10; v_call: TRBV30; d_call: -; clone_size: once; cdr3_aa: CAYWSDTQYF; cdr3_nt: TGTGCCTATTGGTCCGATACGCAGTATTTT
j_call: TRBJ2-1; cdr3_length: 12; v_call: TRBV12-3/TRBV12-4; d_call: -; clone_size: -; cdr3_aa: CASSPSTAEQFF; cdr3_nt: TGTGCCAGCAGCCCTTCCACGGCTGAGCAGTTCTTC
j_call: TRBJ2-2; cdr3_length: 11; v_call: TRBV20-1; d_call: -; clone_size: -; cdr3_aa: CSAVGAGELFF; cdr3_nt: TGCAGTGCTGTTGGCGCCGGGGAGCTGTTTTTT
j_call: TRBJ2-7; cdr3_length: 14; v_call: TRBV9; d_call: TRBD2; clone_size: -; cdr3_aa: CASSGTSGADEQYF; cdr3_nt: TGTGCCAGCAGCGGCACTAGCGGGGCCGACGAGCAGTACTTC
j_call: TRBJ2-7; cdr3_length: 16; v_call: TRBV7-2; d_call: TRBD2; clone_size: -; cdr3_aa: CASRWIAGDRPYEQYF; cdr3_nt: TGTGCCAGCAGGTGGATAGCGGGAGATAGGCCCTACGAGCAGTACTTC
j_call: TRBJ2-4; cdr3_length: 14; v_call: TRBV20-1; d_call: TRBD2; clone_size: -; cdr3_aa: CSARLAGDLNIQYF; cdr3_nt: TGCAGTGCTAGACTAGCGGGAGATCTGAACATTCAGTACTTC
j_call: TRBJ1-1; cdr3_length: 14; v_call: TRBV19; d_call: -; clone_size: -; cdr3_aa: CASSMGAWNTEAFF; cdr3_nt: TGTGCCAGTAGTATGGGGGCGTGGAACACTGAAGCTTTCTTT
j_call: TRBJ2-5; cdr3_length: 16; v_call: TRBV14; d_call: TRBD2; clone_size: -; cdr3_aa: CASSQEGAGVQETQYF; cdr3_nt: TGTGCCAGCAGCCAAGAAGGAGCGGGAGTCCAAGAGACCCAGTACTTC
j_call: TRBJ2-7; cdr3_length: 15; v_call: TRBV7-8; d_call: TRBD1; clone_size: -; cdr3_aa: CASSRGQGVIPEQYF; cdr3_nt: TGTGCCAGCAGCCGAGGACAGGGGGTGATTCCCGAGCAGTACTTC
j_call: TRBJ2-2; cdr3_length: 19; v_call: TRBV15; d_call: -; clone_size: -; cdr3_aa: CATSRDFNYDNERAGELFF; cdr3_nt: TGTGCCACCAGCAGAGATTTCAATTATGACAATGAGAGGGCCGGGGAGCTGTTTTTT
j_call: TRBJ2-7; cdr3_length: 14; v_call: TRBV7-3; d_call: TRBD1; clone_size: -; cdr3_aa: CASSFGQGGYEQYF; cdr3_nt: TGTGCCAGCAGCTTTGGACAGGGGGGGTACGAGCAGTACTTC
j_call: TRBJ2-7; cdr3_length: 13; v_call: TRBV19; d_call: -; clone_size: -; cdr3_aa: CASSIGSGAEQYF; cdr3_nt: TGTGCCAGTAGTATCGGTTCGGGAGCCGAGCAGTACTTC
j_call: TRBJ2-3; cdr3_length: 16; v_call: TRBV10-3; d_call: -; clone_size: -; cdr3_aa: CAISEYSGRTTDTQYF; cdr3_nt: TGTGCCATCAGTGAGTACTCGGGGCGGACCACAGATACGCAGTATTTT
j_call: TRBJ2-4; cdr3_length: 17; v_call: TRBV29-1; d_call: TRBD2; clone_size: -; cdr3_aa: CSVAGTSGRSRRNIQYF; cdr3_nt: TGCAGCGTTGCAGGGACTAGCGGGAGATCGAGGAGAAACATTCAGTACTTC
j_call: TRBJ2-7; cdr3_length: 12; v_call: TRBV28; d_call: -; clone_size: -; cdr3_aa: CASSLLVAEQYF; cdr3_nt: TGTGCCAGCAGTCTCCTGGTCGCCGAGCAGTACTTC
j_call: TRBJ2-1; cdr3_length: 15; v_call: TRBV2; d_call: -; clone_size: -; cdr3_aa: CASSEALNYYNEQFF; cdr3_nt: TGTGCCAGCAGTGAAGCGCTTAACTACTACAATGAGCAGTTCTTC
j_call: TRBJ2-7; cdr3_length: 15; v_call: TRBV11-2; d_call: TRBD2; clone_size: -; cdr3_aa: CASSGGIAGRDEQYF; cdr3_nt: TGTGCCAGCAGCGGAGGTATAGCGGGAAGGGACGAGCAGTACTTC
j_call: TRBJ1-2; cdr3_length: 12; v_call: TRBV27; d_call: -; clone_size: once; cdr3_aa: CASRVAGHGYTF; cdr3_nt: TGTGCCAGCAGGGTAGCAGGGCATGGCTACACCTTC
j_call: TRBJ2-3; cdr3_length: 14; v_call: TRBV7-3; d_call: -; clone_size: -; cdr3_aa: CASSLNRDADTQYF; cdr3_nt: TGTGCCAGCAGCTTAAACAGGGACGCAGATACGCAGTATTTT
j_call: TRBJ2-5; cdr3_length: 16; v_call: TRBV20-1; d_call: TRBD2; clone_size: -; cdr3_aa: CSARDRVAGDPMAQYF; cdr3_nt: TGCAGTGCTAGAGATAGGGTAGCGGGGGATCCAATGGCCCAGTACTTC
j_call: TRBJ2-1; cdr3_length: 16; v_call: TRBV9; d_call: -; clone_size: -; cdr3_aa: CASSVASAPSLNEQFF; cdr3_nt: TGTGCCAGCAGCGTAGCTAGCGCCCCTAGTCTAAATGAGCAGTTCTTC
j_call: TRBJ1-1; cdr3_length: 10; v_call: TRBV29-1; d_call: -; clone_size: -; cdr3_aa: CSGDRTEAFF; cdr3_nt: TGCAGCGGTGACCGGACTGAAGCTTTCTTT
j_call: TRBJ2-7; cdr3_length: 12; v_call: TRBV5-1; d_call: -; clone_size: -; cdr3_aa: CASSSQVREQYF; cdr3_nt: TGCGCCAGCAGCTCTCAAGTCCGGGAGCAGTACTTC
j_call: TRBJ2-7; cdr3_length: 16; v_call: TRBV4-2; d_call: TRBD2; clone_size: -; cdr3_aa: CASSQDLAGGSYEQYF; cdr3_nt: TGTGCCAGCAGCCAAGATCTAGCGGGAGGTTCCTACGAGCAGTACTTC
j_call: TRBJ2-3; cdr3_length: 14; v_call: TRBV20-1; d_call: TRBD2; clone_size: -; cdr3_aa: CSAGTSGRFDTQYF; cdr3_nt: TGCAGTGCGGGGACTAGCGGGAGATTTGATACGCAGTATTTT
j_call: TRBJ1-2; cdr3_length: 17; v_call: TRBV6-1; d_call: TRBD1; clone_size: -; cdr3_aa: CASSDGGTARFNYGYTF; cdr3_nt: TGTGCCAGCAGTGACGGGGGGACAGCCCGCTTCAACTATGGCTACACCTTC
j_call: TRBJ2-2; cdr3_length: 12; v_call: TRBV24-1; d_call: TRBD1; clone_size: -; cdr3_aa: CATQQGTGELFF; cdr3_nt: TGTGCCACTCAACAGGGGACCGGGGAGCTGTTTTTT
j_call: TRBJ1-5; cdr3_length: 14; v_call: TRBV27; d_call: -; clone_size: -; cdr3_aa: CASSLGGLNQPQHF; cdr3_nt: TGTGCCAGCAGTTTGGGGGGGCTAAATCAGCCCCAGCATTTT
j_call: TRBJ2-7; cdr3_length: 14; v_call: TRBV6-5; d_call: TRBD1; clone_size: -; cdr3_aa: CASSTGTGNYEQYF; cdr3_nt: TGTGCCAGCAGTACCGGGACAGGAAACTACGAGCAGTACTTC
j_call: TRBJ2-3; cdr3_length: 12; v_call: TRBV7-3; d_call: -; clone_size: -; cdr3_aa: CASSFAEDTQYF; cdr3_nt: TGTGCCAGCAGCTTCGCTGAAGATACGCAGTATTTT
j_call: TRBJ2-1; cdr3_length: 15; v_call: TRBV12-3/TRBV12-4; d_call: -; clone_size: once; cdr3_aa: CASSPPGRVRDEQFF; cdr3_nt: TGTGCCAGCAGCCCCCCGGGCAGGGTTAGAGATGAGCAGTTCTTC
j_call: TRBJ1-5; cdr3_length: 18; v_call: TRBV21-1; d_call: -; clone_size: -; cdr3_aa: CASAIRPGQTGGNQPQHF; cdr3_nt: TGTGCCAGCGCCATACGGCCCGGACAGACTGGGGGCAATCAGCCCCAGCATTTT
j_call: TRBJ1-4; cdr3_length: 15; v_call: TRBV30; d_call: TRBD1; clone_size: -; cdr3_aa: CAWRTGTVSNEKLFF; cdr3_nt: TGTGCCTGGAGGACAGGGACAGTGAGTAATGAAAAACTGTTTTTT
j_call: TRBJ2-1; cdr3_length: 12; v_call: TRBV14; d_call: -; clone_size: once; cdr3_aa: CASSQASAEQFF; cdr3_nt: TGTGCCAGCAGCCAAGCTAGCGCTGAGCAGTTCTTC
j_call: TRBJ2-1; cdr3_length: 14; v_call: TRBV7-3; d_call: -; clone_size: once; cdr3_aa: CASSLIGPYNEQFF; cdr3_nt: TGTGCCAGCAGCTTAATCGGGCCGTACAATGAGCAGTTCTTC
j_call: TRBJ1-1; cdr3_length: 14; v_call: TRBV5-1; d_call: -; clone_size: -; cdr3_aa: CASRLGGENTEAFF; cdr3_nt: TGCGCCAGCAGGCTTGGGGGGGAGAACACTGAAGCTTTCTTT
j_call: TRBJ2-3; cdr3_length: 16; v_call: TRBV7-8; d_call: -; clone_size: -; cdr3_aa: CASSLAGTVNTDTQYF; cdr3_nt: TGTGCCAGCAGCTTAGCAGGAACAGTTAACACAGATACGCAGTATTTT
j_call: TRBJ2-5; cdr3_length: 15; v_call: TRBV20-1; d_call: -; clone_size: -; cdr3_aa: CSLDTYTGARETQYF; cdr3_nt: TGCAGTCTCGACACCTATACGGGCGCTCGGGAGACCCAGTACTTC
j_call: TRBJ1-5; cdr3_length: 15; v_call: TRBV6-6; d_call: -; clone_size: -; cdr3_aa: CATYLPNRGNQPQHF; cdr3_nt: TGTGCCACATACCTCCCAAACAGGGGCAATCAGCCCCAGCATTTT
j_call: TRBJ2-7; cdr3_length: 14; v_call: TRBV11-2; d_call: -; clone_size: -; cdr3_aa: CASSPGRETYEQYF; cdr3_nt: TGTGCCAGCAGCCCTGGCAGAGAAACCTACGAGCAGTACTTC
j_call: TRBJ2-6; cdr3_length: 15; v_call: TRBV27; d_call: -; clone_size: -; cdr3_aa: CASSPTDIGANVLTF; cdr3_nt: TGTGCCAGCAGTCCGACGGACATCGGGGCCAACGTCCTGACTTTC